Listed below are T cell receptor beta chains from one sample, sequenced in a study of T cell responses to AZD1222 COVID-19 vaccine. Profiled with immunoSEQ multiplex PCR; TCRdb holds only in-frame clones, not every one. This table has about 56,000 clones, 88% appearing once. The sequencing used peripheral blood, collected on day 0 of AZD1222 vaccination. The source is an adult in good health. CDR3s include the opening cysteine and the closing phenylalanine or tryptophan. D genes are given only for firm matches. Not every row has a clone size; where given, it reads once, few, many or a size class.

>.|.|TRBJ2-7|TRBV6-5
CASSFTNGGPGQYF
TGTGCCAGCAGTTTCACCAATGGAGGACCCGGGCAGTACTTC
>.|.|TRBJ1-1|TRBV7-9
CASSFPQAANTEAFF
TGTGCCAGCAGCTTCCCCCAGGCGGCGAACACTGAAGCTTTCTTT
>.|.|TRBJ1-1|TRBV6-1
CASSGPERDLNTEAFF
TGTGCCAGCAGTGGTCCCGAAAGGGACCTAAACACTGAAGCTTTCTTT
>TRBD2|.|TRBJ2-1|TRBV2
CASSVTSGNNEQFF
TGTGCCAGCAGTGTGACTAGCGGAAACAATGAGCAGTTCTTC
>.|.|TRBJ2-5|TRBV29-1
CSVEDPGAVGETQYF
TGCAGCGTTGAAGACCCGGGTGCGGTTGGAGAGACCCAGTACTTC
>.|few|TRBJ2-5|TRBV11-3
CASSLGDQETQYF
TGTGCCAGCAGCTTAGGGGACCAAGAGACCCAGTACTTC
>.|.|TRBJ2-5|TRBV2
CASIKGLAPETQYF
TGTGCCAGCATCAAGGGGCTAGCCCCAGAGACCCAGTACTTC
>.|few|TRBJ1-1|TRBV25-1
CASSGGDMNTEAFF
TGTGCCAGCAGTGGAGGGGATATGAACACTGAAGCTTTCTTT
>TRBD1|once|TRBJ1-6|TRBV30
CAWADRSSSYNSPLHF
TGTGCCTGGGCGGACAGGAGTAGCTCCTATAATTCACCCCTCCACTTT
>.|.|TRBJ1-1|TRBV11-3
CASSFGEPTEAFF
TGTGCCAGCAGCTTCGGGGAACCCACTGAAGCTTTCTTT
>.|few|TRBJ2-5|TRBV3-1/TRBV3-2
CASRLGGQETQYF
TGTGCCAGCAGACTGGGTGGCCAAGAGACCCAGTACTTC
>.|.|TRBJ1-5|TRBV5-6
CASSLVGGYNQPQHF
TGTGCCAGCAGCTTGGTCGGGGGGTACAATCAGCCCCAGCATTTT
>TRBD1|.|TRBJ2-3|TRBV9
CASSATGQLTDTQYF
TGTGCCAGCAGCGCGACGGGACAGCTCACAGATACGCAGTATTTT
>.|once|TRBJ2-3|TRBV9
CASSVSSASTDTQYF
TGTGCCAGCAGCGTGTCTAGCGCGAGCACAGATACGCAGTATTTT
>TRBD1|few|TRBJ2-1|TRBV9
CASSGGQGGINEQFF
TGTGCCAGCAGCGGTGGACAGGGGGGAATCAATGAGCAGTTCTTC
>.|.|TRBJ1-6|TRBV30
CAWSVQGGSPLHF
TGTGCCTGGAGTGTACAGGGAGGGTCACCCCTCCACTTT
>.|.|TRBJ2-4|TRBV4-3
CASSQELAKNIQYF
TGCGCCAGCAGCCAAGAACTAGCCAAAAACATTCAGTACTTC